One and the same sample provided the 19 T cell receptor beta chains below, sequenced in a study of blood T cells in healthy people across ages. The authors ran a second PCR of roughly 6 to 11 cycles using a sample-barcoded 5' primer and a J-beta primer mix. TCRdb re-analysed the 5' RACE reads in MiXCR, keeping a single row per CDR3 protein. The sample contains about 680,000 distinct CDR3 sequences, approximately 49% of which appear only once. Source material: blood. The receptor set was obtained from an older woman in good health.

In its sample, this clonotype was seen once. The CDR3 DNA is TGTGCCTGGAGTGCGAGGGGGATAGGGGGCAATCAGCCCCAGCATTTT. Translating it yields CAWSARGIGGNQPQHF. The chain has TRBV30 and TRBJ1-5, with D tentatively TRBD1 (6 bases). Germline lookup yields CDR1 GTSNPN and CDR2 SVGIG (reference sequence). This CDR3 contains 16 residues. V dropped 1 base and J dropped 2 bases, with 15 bases sitting between them. Variable domain in full (rest from reference TRBV30 and TRBJ1-5): SQTIHQWPATLVQPVGSPLSLECTVEGTSNPNLYWYRQAAGRGLQLLFYSVGIGQISSEVPQNLSASRPQDRQFILSSKKLLLSDSGFYLCAWSARGIGGNQPQHFGDGTRLSIL.

This chain uses TRBV3-1 with TRBJ2-1, with TRBD2 matching 9 bases. In germline, CDR1 is LGHDT, CDR2 YNNKEL (reference sequence). The CDR3 has 14 residues. V dropped 7 bases and J dropped 0; count of bases not matched to a gene: 1. CDR3 coding DNA: TGTGCCAGCACGCGGGAGGGCTCCTACAATGAGCAGTTCTTC. It yields the protein CASTREGSYNEQFF.

The table lists this clonotype with a few counts. The chain has TRBV5-1 and TRBJ2-1; D assignment may be TRBD1 or TRBD2 (6 bases each). The ends were cut back, 4 bases at V and 15 bases at J, with 20 bases in the middle. The CDR3 is 13 residues long. The germline CDR1 and CDR2 sequences are SGHRS and YFSETQ. The DNA of the CDR3 is TGCGCCAGCAGCCACGAACAGGGAGGCGTAGTGTTCTTC. This translates into CASSHEQGGVVFF.

The V gene is TRBV11-2, the J gene TRBJ2-7; perhaps TRBD2 as D (6 bases). The germline V and J ends were trimmed by 6 bases and 7 bases, with 25 bases remaining between them. Germline V CDR1 and CDR2: SGHAT, FQNNGV. This CDR3 has 16 residues. The CDR3 loop is CASSLSGRSSYNEQYF. The CDR3 DNA follows: TGTGCCAGCAGTCTTAGCGGCAGGTCCTCCTACAATGAGCAGTACTTC.

This clonotype came up a few times. This chain joins TRBV7-2 and TRBJ1-5, with D unresolved. In germline, CDR1 is SGHTA, CDR2 FQGNSA. V lost 3 bases and J lost 0, with 9 bases in between. CDR3 length equals 15 residues. The CDR3 DNA is TGTGCCAGCAGCTTGGTCGGGAATAGCAATCAGCCCCAGCATTTT. It codes for CASSLVGNSNQPQHF.

Points on this clonotype: A much larger clone differs from this one at a single base, so this may be a read error. The genes are TRBV7-2 and TRBJ2-7; unclear D gene. The CDR3 sequence is 14 residues long. CDR1 is SGHTA and CDR2 is FQGNSA in the germline V gene. The CDR3 loop reads CASSGEGYSYGQYF. The CDR3 nucleotides read TGTGCCAGCAGCGGGGAAGGGTACTCCTACGGGCAGTACTTC.

This sequence joins TRBV2 and TRBJ2-1, with D unresolved. This CDR3 is built from 13 residues. Germline CDR1 reads SNHLY; CDR2 reads FYNNEI. Trimming left V 4 bases short and J 8 bases short, with 12 bases between. CDR3 in amino acids: CASSAARGDEQFF. In DNA, the CDR3 is TGTGCCAGCAGTGCGGCCCGTGGAGATGAGCAGTTCTTC.

The chain joins TRBV20-1 to TRBJ2-1; D unclear. This CDR3 comprises 19 residues. In germline, CDR1 is DFQATT, CDR2 SNEGSKA (reference sequence). V was shortened by 3 bases and J by 4 bases, with 28 bases between the two germline ends. CDR3 residues: CSASISGGQDASRYNEQFF. DNA for the CDR3: TGCAGTGCTAGTATCTCAGGCGGTCAGGACGCATCCAGGTACAATGAGCAGTTCTTC.

This chain links TRBV3-1 with TRBJ2-1, with D unresolved. The DNA end lines up better with TRBJ2-7; the J call may be wrong. Germline values: CDR1 LGHDT, CDR2 YNNKEL (reference sequence). The CDR3 totals 13 residues. The CDR3 region is CASSQDRYNEQYF. DNA for the CDR3: TGTGCCAGCAGCCAAGACCGGTACAATGAGCAGTACTTC.

This chain links TRBV5-1 with TRBJ1-4; 7 nucleotides agree with TRBD1. The germline V gene has CDR1 SGHRS and CDR2 YFSETQ. Losses at the gene ends were 3 bases for V and 5 bases for J; bases not matched to a gene: 1. There are 13 residues in the CDR3. The CDR3 sequence is CASSSGQNEKLFF. CDR3 DNA sequence: TGCGCCAGCAGCTCGGGACAGAATGAAAAACTGTTTTTT.

The chain carries TRBV14 and TRBJ2-1; 8 nucleotides align to TRBD2. The CDR3 covers 14 residues. The V and J ends lost 4 bases and 7 bases, in that order; junction bases with no gene match: 6. Germline CDR1 reads SGHDN; CDR2 reads FVKESK. CDR3 bases: TGTGCCAGCAGCCGGTCGGGAGGGGTGAATGAGCAGTTCTTC. It is translated as CASSRSGGVNEQFF. Looking up the rest from reference TRBV14 and TRBJ2-1 gives the full variable domain: EAGVTQFPSHSVIEKGQTVTLRCDPISGHDNLYWYRRVMGKEIKFLLHFVKESKQDESGMPNNRFLAERTGGTYSTLKVQPAELEDSGVYFCASSRSGGVNEQFFGPGTRLTVL.

This clonotype was recorded a few times. The V gene is TRBV13, the J gene TRBJ2-1, with D tentatively TRBD1 (6 bases). V lost 2 bases and J 9 bases, leaving 17 bases between the germline ends. Per germline, CDR1 PRHDT and CDR2 FYEKMQ (reference sequence). CDR3 size: 15 residues. The DNA of the CDR3 is TGTGCCAGCAGCTTATTAGGGGCACTGGGGGCTGAGCAGTTCTTC. Amino acid sequence: CASSLLGALGAEQFF.

Only a few counts were recorded for this clonotype. This chain links TRBV6-2 or TRBV6-3 with TRBJ2-2; 9 bases are a match to TRBD2. V lost 5 bases and J lost 2; bases outside the gene matches: 3. CDR1 is MNHEY, CDR2 SVGEGT, per germline. The CDR3 loop spans 15 amino acids. The CDR3 loop reads CASSLAGINTGELFF. Written as DNA, the CDR3 is TGTGCCAGCAGTCTAGCGGGAATAAACACCGGGGAGCTGTTTTTT.

J is TRBJ2-6 and V is TRBV20-1; 12 bases agree with TRBD2. The V gene end was trimmed by 3 bases and the J gene end by 3 bases; junction bases not matched to a gene: 6. From germline, CDR1 is DFQATT and CDR2 SNEGSKA (reference sequence). This CDR3 contains 17 residues. As DNA, the CDR3 is TGCAGTGCTAGGAGGACTAGCGGGAATGTTGGGGCCAACGTCCTGACTTTC. This translates into CSARRTSGNVGANVLTF.

The V call is TRBV9, the J call TRBJ1-2; 7 nucleotides agree with TRBD1. Germline-derived CDR1 and CDR2 are SGDLS and YYNGEE. CDR3 length: 13 amino acids. V gave up 4 bases and J gave up 8 bases; unmatched junction bases: 8. CDR3 DNA sequence: TGTGCCAGCAGCCGTGGACAGGAGGGGGGCTACACCTTC. It specifies CASSRGQEGGYTF.

This chain uses TRBV4-3 with TRBJ2-3, with D maybe TRBD2 (5 bases). From germline, CDR1 is LGHNA and CDR2 YSLEER. The CDR3 is 17 residues long. The V end lost 0 bases, the J end lost 0 bases, and 13 bases lay between the germline ends. The DNA of the CDR3 is TGCGCCAGCAGCCAAGATAAAGGGAGAGGGAGCACAGATACGCAGTATTTT. As protein: CASSQDKGRGSTDTQYF.

The rearrangement links TRBV20-1 to TRBJ2-1, with 9 bases matching TRBD2. The CDR3 consists of 14 residues. Germline lookup yields CDR1 DFQATT and CDR2 SNEGSKA (reference sequence). J lost 8 bases, V lost 3 bases, and 8 bases had no gene match. The CDR3 coding sequence is TGCAGTGCTAGGCGGGGGGGGACTGGCGATGAGCAGTTCTTC. As protein: CSARRGGTGDEQFF.

As regards this clonotype: Given a much more abundant clone one base away, this may be a read error. The V call is TRBV5-1, the J call TRBJ2-7; TRBD1 is a possible D gene (5 bases). The J call may not be correct, given that the DNA end is closer to TRBJ2-5. The germline V gene encodes CDR1 SGHRS and CDR2 YFSETQ. The CDR3 totals 13 residues. The CDR3 DNA reads TGCGCCAGCAGCTGGCAGGGTGGAGAGACCCAGTACTTC. Amino acid sequence: CASSWQGGETQYF.

This rearrangement joins TRBV20-1 to TRBJ1-5; possibly TRBD1 for D (5 bases). There are 14 residues in the CDR3. V lost 0 bases and J 5 bases, leaving 11 bases between the germline ends. CDR1 is DFQATT, CDR2 SNEGSKA, per germline (reference sequence). The CDR3 here is CSAREGGSHQPQHF. CDR3 nucleotides: TGCAGTGCTAGAGAGGGGGGGTCACATCAGCCCCAGCATTTT.